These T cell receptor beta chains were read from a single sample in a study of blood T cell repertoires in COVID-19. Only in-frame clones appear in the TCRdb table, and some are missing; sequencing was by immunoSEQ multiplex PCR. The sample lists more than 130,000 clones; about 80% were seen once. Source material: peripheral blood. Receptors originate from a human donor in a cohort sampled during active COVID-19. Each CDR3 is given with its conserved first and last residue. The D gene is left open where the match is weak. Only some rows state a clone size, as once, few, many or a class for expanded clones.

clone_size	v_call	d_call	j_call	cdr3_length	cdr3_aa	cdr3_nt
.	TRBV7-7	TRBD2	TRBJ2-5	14	CASSQALAGGTQYF	TGTGCTAGCAGCCAAGCACTAGCGGGGGGGACCCAGTACTTC
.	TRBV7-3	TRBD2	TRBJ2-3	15	CASSLAGGSTDTQYF	TGTGCCAGCAGCCTAGCGGGGGGCAGCACAGATACGCAGTATTTT
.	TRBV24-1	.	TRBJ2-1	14	CATSEFASDKEQFF	TGTGCCACCAGTGAATTTGCTAGCGATAAGGAGCAGTTCTTC
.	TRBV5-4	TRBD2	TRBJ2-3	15	CASSLGLVGTDTQYF	TGTGCCAGCAGCCTCGGACTAGTTGGCACAGATACGCAGTATTTT
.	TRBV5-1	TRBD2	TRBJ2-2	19	CASSPGRLARGGVAGELFF	TGCGCCAGCAGCCCCGGACGACTTGCGCGGGGGGGCGTAGCCGGGGAGCTGTTTTTT
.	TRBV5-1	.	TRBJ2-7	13	CASSRDSTYEQYF	TGCGCCAGCAGCAGGGACTCCACCTACGAGCAGTACTTC
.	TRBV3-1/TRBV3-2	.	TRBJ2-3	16	CASSPLRAANTDTQYF	TGTGCCAGCAGCCCCCTGAGGGCGGCGAACACAGATACGCAGTATTTT
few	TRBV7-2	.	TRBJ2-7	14	CASSLESRGYEQYF	TGTGCCAGCAGCTTAGAATCTAGGGGATACGAGCAGTACTTC
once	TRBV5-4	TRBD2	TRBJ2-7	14	CASSPGGRFTEQYF	TGTGCCAGCAGCCCGGGGGGTAGGTTCACCGAGCAGTACTTC
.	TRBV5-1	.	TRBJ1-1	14	CASSLDGQRTEAFF	TGCGCCAGCAGCTTGGACGGACAGCGCACTGAAGCTTTCTTT
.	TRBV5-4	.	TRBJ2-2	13	CASSLAGGGELFF	TGTGCCAGCAGCTTGGCAGGAGGCGGGGAGCTGTTTTTT
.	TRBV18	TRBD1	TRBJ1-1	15	CASSPGTGSATEAFF	TGTGCCAGCTCACCCGGGACAGGGTCGGCCACTGAAGCTTTCTTT
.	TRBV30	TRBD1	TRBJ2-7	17	CAWSVQGVPTRTYEQYF	TGTGCCTGGAGTGTACAGGGGGTCCCGACGAGGACCTACGAGCAGTACTTC
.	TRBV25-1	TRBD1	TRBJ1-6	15	CASSEYPGGRSPLHF	TGTGCCAGCAGTGAATATCCAGGGGGCAGATCACCCCTCCACTTT
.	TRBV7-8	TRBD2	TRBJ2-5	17	CASSPARGLALGETQYF	TGTGCCAGCAGCCCCGCAAGGGGACTAGCACTGGGTGAGACCCAGTACTTC
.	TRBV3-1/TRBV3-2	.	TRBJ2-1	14	CASSLNGQSTEQFF	TGTGCCAGCAGCTTAAATGGGCAGTCCACTGAGCAGTTCTTC
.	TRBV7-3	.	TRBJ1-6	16	CASSLKGGGNNSPLHF	TGTGCCAGCAGCTTAAAAGGTGGGGGGAATAATTCACCCCTCCACTTT